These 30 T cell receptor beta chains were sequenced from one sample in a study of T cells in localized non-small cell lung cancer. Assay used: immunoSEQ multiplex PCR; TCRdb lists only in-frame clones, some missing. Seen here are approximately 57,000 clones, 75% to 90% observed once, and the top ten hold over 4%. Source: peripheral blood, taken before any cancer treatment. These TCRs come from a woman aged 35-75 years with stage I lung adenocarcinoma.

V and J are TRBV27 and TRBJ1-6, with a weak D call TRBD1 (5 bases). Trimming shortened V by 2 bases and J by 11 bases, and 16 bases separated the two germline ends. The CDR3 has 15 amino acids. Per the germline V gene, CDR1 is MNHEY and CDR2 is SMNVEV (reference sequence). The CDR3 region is CASSLRPAMGAPLHF. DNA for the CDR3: TGTGCCAGCAGTTTAAGGCCGGCAATGGGGGCACCCCTCCACTTT.

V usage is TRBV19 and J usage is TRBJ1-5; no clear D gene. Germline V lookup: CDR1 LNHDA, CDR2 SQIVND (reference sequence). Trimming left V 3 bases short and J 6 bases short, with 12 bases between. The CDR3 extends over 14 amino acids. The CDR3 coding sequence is TGTGCCAGTAGTATCCATGTCGGCCGTCAGCCCCAGCATTTT. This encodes CASSIHVGRQPQHF.

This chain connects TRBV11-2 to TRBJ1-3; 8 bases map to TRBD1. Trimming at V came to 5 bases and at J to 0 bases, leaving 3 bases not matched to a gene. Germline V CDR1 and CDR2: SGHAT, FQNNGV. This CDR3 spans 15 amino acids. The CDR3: CASSPRGHSGNTIYF. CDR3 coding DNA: TGTGCCAGCAGCCCCAGGGGGCACTCTGGAAACACCATATATTTT.

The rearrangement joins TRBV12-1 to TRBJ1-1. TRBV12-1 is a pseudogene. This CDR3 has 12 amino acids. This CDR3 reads CASREGSREAFF. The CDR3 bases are TGTGCCAGCAGGGAGGGGTCTAGAGAAGCTTTCTTT.

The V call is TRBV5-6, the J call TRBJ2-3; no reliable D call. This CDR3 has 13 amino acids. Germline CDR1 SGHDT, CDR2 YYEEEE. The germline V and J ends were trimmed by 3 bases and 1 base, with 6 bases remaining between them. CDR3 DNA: TGTGCCAGCAGCTCTTCAGGCACAGATACGCAGTATTTT. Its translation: CASSSSGTDTQYF.

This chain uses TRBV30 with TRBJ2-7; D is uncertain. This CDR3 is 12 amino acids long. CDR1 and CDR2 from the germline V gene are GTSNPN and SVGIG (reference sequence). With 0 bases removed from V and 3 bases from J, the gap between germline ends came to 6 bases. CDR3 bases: TGTGCCTGGAGTGTAGGCGGCTACGAGCAGTACTTC. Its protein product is CAWSVGGYEQYF.

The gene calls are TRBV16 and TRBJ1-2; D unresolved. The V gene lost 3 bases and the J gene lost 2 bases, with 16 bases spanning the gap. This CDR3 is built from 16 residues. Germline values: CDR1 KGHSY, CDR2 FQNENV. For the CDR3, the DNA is TGTGCCAGCAGCCATCAAAGTCAGCAGGCAAACTATGGCTACACCTTC. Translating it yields CASSHQSQQANYGYTF.

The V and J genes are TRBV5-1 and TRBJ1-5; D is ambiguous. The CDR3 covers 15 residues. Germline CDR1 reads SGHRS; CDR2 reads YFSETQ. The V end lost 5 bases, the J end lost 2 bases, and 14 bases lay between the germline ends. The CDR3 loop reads CASRMEPRGNQPQHF. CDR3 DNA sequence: TGCGCCAGCAGAATGGAGCCGCGGGGCAATCAGCCCCAGCATTTT.

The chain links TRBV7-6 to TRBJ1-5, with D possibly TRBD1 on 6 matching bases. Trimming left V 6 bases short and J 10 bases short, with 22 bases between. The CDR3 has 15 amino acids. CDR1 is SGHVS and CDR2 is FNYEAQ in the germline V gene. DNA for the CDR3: TGTGCCAGCAGATTGACAGGATTCGGAATAGAACCCCAGCATTTT. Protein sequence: CASRLTGFGIEPQHF.

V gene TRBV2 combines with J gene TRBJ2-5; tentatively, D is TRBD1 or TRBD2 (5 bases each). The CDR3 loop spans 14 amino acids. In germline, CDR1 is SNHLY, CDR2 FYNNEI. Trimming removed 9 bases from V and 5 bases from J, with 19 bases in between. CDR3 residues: CASKNPGDGETQYF. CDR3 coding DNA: TGTGCCAGTAAAAATCCCGGGGACGGGGAGACCCAGTACTTC.

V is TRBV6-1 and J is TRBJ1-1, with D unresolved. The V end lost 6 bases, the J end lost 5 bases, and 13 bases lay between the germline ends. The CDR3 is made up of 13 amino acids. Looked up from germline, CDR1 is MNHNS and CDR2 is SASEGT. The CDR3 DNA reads TGTGCCAGCAGGGAAAGGGCACCAACTGAAGCTTTCTTT. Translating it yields CASRERAPTEAFF.

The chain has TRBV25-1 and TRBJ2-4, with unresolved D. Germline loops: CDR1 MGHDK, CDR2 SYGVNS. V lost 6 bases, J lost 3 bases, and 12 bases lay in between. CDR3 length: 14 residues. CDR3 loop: CASSLDGNKNIQYF. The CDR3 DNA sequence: TGTGCCAGCAGCCTCGACGGAAACAAAAACATTCAGTACTTC.

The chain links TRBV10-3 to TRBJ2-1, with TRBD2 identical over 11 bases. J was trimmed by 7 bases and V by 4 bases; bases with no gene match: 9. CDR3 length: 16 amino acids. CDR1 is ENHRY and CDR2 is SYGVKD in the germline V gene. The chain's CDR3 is CAISADLAGGRNEQFF. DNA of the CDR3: TGTGCCATCAGTGCCGATCTAGCGGGGGGCCGGAATGAGCAGTTCTTC.

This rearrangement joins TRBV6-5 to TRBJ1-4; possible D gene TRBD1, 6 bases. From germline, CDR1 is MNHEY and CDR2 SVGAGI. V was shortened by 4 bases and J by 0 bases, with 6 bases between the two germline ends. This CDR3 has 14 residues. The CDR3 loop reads CASSWTATNEKLFF. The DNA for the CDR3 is TGTGCCAGCAGTTGGACAGCAACTAATGAAAAACTGTTTTTT.

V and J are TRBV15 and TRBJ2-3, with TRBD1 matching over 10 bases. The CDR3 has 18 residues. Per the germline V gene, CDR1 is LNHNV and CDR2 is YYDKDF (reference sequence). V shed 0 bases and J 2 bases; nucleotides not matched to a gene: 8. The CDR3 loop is CATSRDSSTGGNTDTQYF. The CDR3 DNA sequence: TGTGCCACCAGCAGAGATTCGTCGACAGGGGGCAACACAGATACGCAGTATTTT.

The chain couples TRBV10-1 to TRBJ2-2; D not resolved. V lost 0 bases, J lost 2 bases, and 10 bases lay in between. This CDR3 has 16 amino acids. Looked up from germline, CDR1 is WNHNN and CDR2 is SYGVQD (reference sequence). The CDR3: CASSESYRLNTGELFF. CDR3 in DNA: TGCGCCAGCAGTGAGTCCTACAGATTAAACACCGGGGAGCTGTTTTTT.

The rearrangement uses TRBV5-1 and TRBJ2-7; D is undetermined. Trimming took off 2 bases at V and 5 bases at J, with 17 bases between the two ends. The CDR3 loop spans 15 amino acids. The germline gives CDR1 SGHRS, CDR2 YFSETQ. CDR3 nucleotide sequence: TGCGCCAGCAGCTTTGAAAGCCGTCTCGTCCACGAGCAGTACTTC. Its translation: CASSFESRLVHEQYF.

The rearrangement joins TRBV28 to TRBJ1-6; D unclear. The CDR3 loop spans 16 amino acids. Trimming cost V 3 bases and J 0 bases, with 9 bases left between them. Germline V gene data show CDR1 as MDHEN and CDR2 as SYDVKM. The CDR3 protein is CASSFPESSYNSPLHF. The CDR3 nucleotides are TGTGCCAGCAGTTTCCCCGAAAGCTCCTATAATTCACCCCTCCACTTT. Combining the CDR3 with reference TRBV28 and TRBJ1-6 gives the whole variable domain DVKVTQSSRYLVKRTGEKVFLECVQDMDHENMFWYRQDPGLGLRLIYFSYDVKMKEKGDIPEGYSVSREKKERFSLILESASTNQTSMYLCASSFPESSYNSPLHFGNGTRLTVT.

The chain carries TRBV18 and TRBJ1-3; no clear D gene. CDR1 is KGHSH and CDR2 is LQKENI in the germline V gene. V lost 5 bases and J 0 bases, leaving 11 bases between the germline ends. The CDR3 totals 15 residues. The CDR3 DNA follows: TGTGCCAGCTCAGACGATTACTCCTCTGGAAACACCATATATTTT. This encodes CASSDDYSSGNTIYF.

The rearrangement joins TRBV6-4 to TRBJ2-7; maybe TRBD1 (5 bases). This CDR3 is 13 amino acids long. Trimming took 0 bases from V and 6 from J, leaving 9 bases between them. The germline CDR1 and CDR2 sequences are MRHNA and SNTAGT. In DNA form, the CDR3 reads TGTGCCAGCAGTGACTCCGCCCAGGGCGAGCAGTACTTC. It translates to CASSDSAQGEQYF.

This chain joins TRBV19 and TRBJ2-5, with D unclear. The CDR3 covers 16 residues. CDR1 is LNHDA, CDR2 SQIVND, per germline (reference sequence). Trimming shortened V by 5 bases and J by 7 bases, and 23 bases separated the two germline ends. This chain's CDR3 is CASSPTVLVMRGTQYF. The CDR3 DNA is TGTGCCAGTAGTCCTACCGTCCTTGTGATGCGTGGGACCCAGTACTTC.

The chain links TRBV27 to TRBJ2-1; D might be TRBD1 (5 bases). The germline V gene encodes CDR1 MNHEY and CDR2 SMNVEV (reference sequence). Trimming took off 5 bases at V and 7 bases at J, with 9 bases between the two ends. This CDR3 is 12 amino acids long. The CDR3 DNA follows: TGTGCCAGCAGTGGCTCAGGGAATGAGCAGTTCTTC. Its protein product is CASSGSGNEQFF.

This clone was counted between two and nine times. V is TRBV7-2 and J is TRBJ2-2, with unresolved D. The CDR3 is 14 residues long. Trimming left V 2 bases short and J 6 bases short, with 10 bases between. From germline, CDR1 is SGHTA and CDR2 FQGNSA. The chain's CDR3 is CASSLIRMAGELFF. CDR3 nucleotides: TGTGCCAGCAGCTTAATTAGAATGGCCGGGGAGCTGTTTTTT. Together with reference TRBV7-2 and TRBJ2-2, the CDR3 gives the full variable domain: GAGVSQSPSNKVTEKGKDVELRCDPISGHTALYWYRQSLGQGLEFLIYFQGNSAPDKSGLPSDRFSAERTGGSVSTLTIQRTQQEDSAVYLCASSLIRMAGELFFGEGSRLTVL.

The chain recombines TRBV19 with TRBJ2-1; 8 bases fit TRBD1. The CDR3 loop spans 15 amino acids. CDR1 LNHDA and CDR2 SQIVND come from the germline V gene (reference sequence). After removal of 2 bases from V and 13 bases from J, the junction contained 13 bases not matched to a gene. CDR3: CASSILQRQGKDQFF. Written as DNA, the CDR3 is TGTGCCAGTAGTATACTCCAGCGACAGGGGAAGGATCAGTTCTTC.

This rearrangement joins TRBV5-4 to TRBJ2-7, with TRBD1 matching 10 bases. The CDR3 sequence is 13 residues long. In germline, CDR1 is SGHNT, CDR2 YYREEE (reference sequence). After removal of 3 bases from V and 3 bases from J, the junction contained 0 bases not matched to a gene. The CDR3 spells CASSWTGGYEQYF. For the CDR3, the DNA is TGTGCCAGCAGCTGGACAGGGGGCTACGAGCAGTACTTC. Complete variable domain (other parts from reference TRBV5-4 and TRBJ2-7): ETGVTQSPTHLIKTRGQQVTLRCSSQSGHNTVSWYQQALGQGPQFIFQYYREEENGRGNFPPRFSGLQFPNYSSELNVNALELDDSALYLCASSWTGGYEQYFGPGTRLTVT.

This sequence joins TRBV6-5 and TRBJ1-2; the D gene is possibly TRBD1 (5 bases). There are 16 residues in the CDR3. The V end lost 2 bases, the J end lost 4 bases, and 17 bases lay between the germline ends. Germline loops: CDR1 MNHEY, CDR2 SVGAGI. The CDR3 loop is CASSYDRRGPIYGYTF. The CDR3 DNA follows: TGTGCCAGCAGTTACGACCGTAGGGGCCCGATCTATGGCTACACCTTC.

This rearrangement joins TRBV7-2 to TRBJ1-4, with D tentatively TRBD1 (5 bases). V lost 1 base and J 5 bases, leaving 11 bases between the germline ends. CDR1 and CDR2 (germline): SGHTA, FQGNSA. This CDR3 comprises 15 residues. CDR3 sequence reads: CASSLVGRRNEKLFF. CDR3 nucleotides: TGTGCCAGCAGCTTAGTGGGACGGAGGAATGAAAAACTGTTTTTT. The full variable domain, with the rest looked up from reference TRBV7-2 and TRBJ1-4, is GAGVSQSPSNKVTEKGKDVELRCDPISGHTALYWYRQSLGQGLEFLIYFQGNSAPDKSGLPSDRFSAERTGGSVSTLTIQRTQQEDSAVYLCASSLVGRRNEKLFFGSGTQLSVL.

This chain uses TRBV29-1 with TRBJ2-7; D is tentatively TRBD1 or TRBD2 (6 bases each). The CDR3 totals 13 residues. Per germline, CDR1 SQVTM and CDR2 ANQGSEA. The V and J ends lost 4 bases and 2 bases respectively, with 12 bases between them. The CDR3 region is CSVVTGATYEQYF. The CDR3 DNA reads TGCAGCGTTGTGACGGGGGCTACCTACGAGCAGTACTTC.

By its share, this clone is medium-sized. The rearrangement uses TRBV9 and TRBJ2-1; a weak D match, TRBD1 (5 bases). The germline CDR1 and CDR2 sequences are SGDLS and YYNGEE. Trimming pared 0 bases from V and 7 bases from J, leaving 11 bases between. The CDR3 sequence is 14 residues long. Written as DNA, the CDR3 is TGTGCCAGCAGCGTAGGCAGGGTAGTGAATGAGCAGTTCTTC. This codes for CASSVGRVVNEQFF.

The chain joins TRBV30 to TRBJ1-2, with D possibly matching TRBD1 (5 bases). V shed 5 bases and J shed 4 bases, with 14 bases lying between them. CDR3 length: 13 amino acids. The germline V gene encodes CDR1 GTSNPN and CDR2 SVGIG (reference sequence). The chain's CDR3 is CAWVAGFGYGYTF. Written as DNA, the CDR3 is TGTGCCTGGGTTGCAGGGTTCGGCTATGGCTACACCTTC.